Below, one T cell receptor beta chain is given with its context. The CDR3 is 13 residues long. Trimming pared 4 bases from V and 4 bases from J, leaving 10 bases between. From germline, CDR1 is SGHNT and CDR2 YENEEA. Healthy HIV-negative adults without recent acute infections or vaccinations served as donors. This specimen comes from a study of shared clonotypes between healthy human individuals. A deep-level run was used for the assay. Sequencing was performed with immunoSEQ multiplex PCR; in TCRdb, only in-frame clones are kept and a portion is missing. The data contain roughly 2.5 million clones, around nine tenths of them singletons.

The sequenced material came from naive CD4+ T cells sorted from blood. The subset was: CD45RA+ positively selected. This TCR was recovered from a man aged 18 to 29 in good health. V is TRBV11-3 and J is TRBJ1-1; the D gene is possibly TRBD1 (5 bases). The CDR3 nucleotides are TGTGCCAGCAGCTGGAGCCAGGGCACTGAAGCTTTCTTT. Residues: CASSWSQGTEAFF.